This note documents a single T cell receptor beta chain sequence. These data come from a study of blood T cell repertoires in COVID-19. Study-level information: From T cells, B-cell-depleted T cells, or PBMCs came the material, which was cDNA or gDNA.

In the original workflow: For nucleated cells, counts were estimated from reference gene primer amplification. The method was immunoSEQ multiplex PCR; TCRdb's version includes in-frame clones alone and lacks a portion of them. V and J calls and clone size are those listed in that table; D and trimming were worked out from the DNA. The sample shows about 190,000 clones, approximately 81% of them seen only once. V was trimmed by 0 bases and J by 6 bases, leaving 14 bases between them. Germline CDR1 reads SEHNR; CDR2 reads FQNEAQ (reference sequence). The CDR3 runs 15 residues. The receptor was isolated from a human donor in a cohort sampled during active COVID-19. The chain uses TRBV7-9 and TRBJ1-2; D ambiguous. Material for sequencing was peripheral blood. This chain's CDR3 is CASSLAPTSADGYTF. CDR3 nucleotide sequence: TGTGCCAGCAGCTTAGCCCCCACGTCTGCGGATGGCTACACCTTC.